The 14 T cell receptor beta chains listed next were all sequenced from one sample in a study of blood T cell repertoires in COVID-19. TCRdb's table, derived via immunoSEQ multiplex PCR, lists solely in-frame clones and lacks some. The repertoire consists of about 150,000 clones, with roughly 80% occurring once and the leading ten covering less than 7.5%. The sample taken for sequencing was PBMCs or T cells enriched from blood (not recorded which). These receptors all come from a woman aged 45-65 years who had recovered from COVID-19.

The chain carries TRBV27 and TRBJ1-2; D unresolved. The CDR3 loop spans 13 amino acids. Germline CDR1 and CDR2: MNHEY and SMNVEV (reference sequence). With 3 bases removed from V and 4 bases from J, the gap between germline ends came to 9 bases. This CDR3 is CASSFSRSYGYTF. The CDR3 region has the DNA TGTGCCAGCAGTTTTTCCAGAAGCTATGGCTACACCTTC.

This chain joins TRBV11-3 and TRBJ2-2, with D perhaps TRBD1 (6 bases). V dropped 1 base and J dropped 2 bases, with 8 bases sitting between them. The CDR3 runs 15 residues. Germline V CDR1 and CDR2: SGHNT, YENEEA. CDR3: CASSLGGPNTGELFF. The CDR3 coding sequence is TGTGCCAGCAGCTTAGGGGGGCCTAACACCGGGGAGCTGTTTTTT.

The chain recombines TRBV18 with TRBJ1-5; D gene unclear. Germline loops: CDR1 KGHSH, CDR2 LQKENI. Trimming pared 3 bases from V and 0 bases from J, leaving 9 bases between. The CDR3 extends over 15 amino acids. In DNA, the CDR3 is TGTGCCAGCTCACCCCTCGCGGATAGCAATCAGCCCCAGCATTTT. Translation gives CASSPLADSNQPQHF.

The rearrangement joins TRBV5-1 to TRBJ1-6; maybe TRBD1 (5 bases). There are 16 residues in the CDR3. Germline CDR1 and CDR2: SGHRS and YFSETQ. Trimming left V 5 bases short and J 5 bases short, with 17 bases between. The CDR3 protein is CASSLIGGGDNSPLHF. The CDR3 nucleotides read TGCGCCAGCAGTCTAATCGGGGGAGGAGATAATTCACCCCTCCACTTT. Based on the CDR3 plus reference TRBV5-1 and TRBJ1-6, the full variable domain is KAGVTQTPRYLIKTRGQQVTLSCSPISGHRSVSWYQQTPGQGLQFLFEYFSETQRNKGNFPGRFSGRQFSNSRSEMNVSTLELGDSALYLCASSLIGGGDNSPLHFGNGTRLTVT.

This rearrangement joins TRBV24-1 to TRBJ1-6; TRBD1 aligns across 11 bases. There are 16 residues in the CDR3. Unmatched junction bases numbered 10, after V lost 12 bases and J lost 4 bases. Germline assignment: CDR1 KGHDR and CDR2 SFDVKD. CDR3 amino acids: CAPERTGGRYNSPLHF. For the CDR3, the DNA is TGTGCCCCCGAGAGGACAGGGGGCCGATATAATTCACCCCTCCACTTT.

The rearrangement links TRBV29-1 to TRBJ2-1; 7 bases line up with TRBD2. In germline, CDR1 is SQVTM, CDR2 ANQGSEA. After removal of 5 bases from V and 8 bases from J, the junction contained 18 bases not matched to a gene. The CDR3 runs 16 residues. DNA of the CDR3: TGCAGCGTTCTTGGACTAGTCAGTAGACAGTTAGATGAGCAGTTCTTC. Protein sequence: CSVLGLVSRQLDEQFF.

This clone came up once. The rearrangement uses TRBV29-1 and TRBJ1-1; 7 bases map to TRBD1. CDR1 is SQVTM, CDR2 ANQGSEA, per germline. The junction had 13 bases not matched to a gene; V was cut back by 7 bases and J by 2 bases. The CDR3 sequence is 15 residues long. The CDR3 nucleotides are TGCAGCGCTTACTTCCCCGGGACAGCAAACACTGAAGCTTTCTTT. Amino acids: CSAYFPGTANTEAFF.

This clone has just a few counts. The chain recombines TRBV28 with TRBJ2-2; tentatively, D is TRBD2 (6 bases). Trimming shortened V by 3 bases and J by 1 base, and 6 bases separated the two germline ends. From germline, CDR1 is MDHEN and CDR2 SYDVKM. The CDR3 length is 14 residues. The CDR3 region is CASSLGGNTGELFF. The CDR3 DNA follows: TGTGCCAGCAGTTTGGGGGGGAACACCGGGGAGCTGTTTTTT.

The chain is built from TRBV5-1 and TRBJ2-2; D may be TRBD2 (5 bases). Germline V gene sequence: CDR1 SGHRS, CDR2 YFSETQ. This CDR3 region has 14 residues. Trimming took 9 bases from V and 2 from J, leaving 14 bases between them. DNA of the CDR3: TGCGCCATACGGGATCCTACTAACACCGGGGAGCTGTTTTTT. It encodes CAIRDPTNTGELFF.

This rearrangement joins TRBV5-8 to TRBJ1-6; 9 nucleotides agree with TRBD1. CDR3 length equals 14 residues. V was pared by 4 bases and J by 9 bases, with 5 bases of the junction left unmatched. In germline, CDR1 is SGHTS, CDR2 YDEGEE. The CDR3 region is CASSRTGVSSPLHF. The CDR3 DNA sequence: TGTGCCAGCAGCAGGACAGGGGTGAGTTCACCCCTCCACTTT.

The chain combines TRBV7-2 with TRBJ1-2; possibly TRBD1 for D (5 bases). Germline V gene data show CDR1 as SGHTA and CDR2 as FQGNSA. The CDR3 length is 14 residues. Trimming left V 1 base short and J 5 bases short, with 11 bases between. The chain's CDR3 is CASSLGRAGYGYTF. CDR3 nucleotides: TGTGCCAGCAGCTTAGGCAGGGCGGGGTATGGCTACACCTTC.

The CDR3 bases are TGCGCCAGCAGCGCCGAGGGGAACAGGGGTATCCGGCTGTTTTTT. This sequence encodes CASSAEGNRGIRLFF. The chain recombines TRBV4-1 with TRBJ2-2, with 7 bases matching TRBD1. This CDR3 has 15 residues. The J segment lost 13 bases and the V segment lost 5 bases, leaving 16 bases of the junction unmatched. Germline-derived CDR1 and CDR2 are MGHRA and YSYEKL.

The V call is TRBV5-1, the J call TRBJ1-6; unclear D gene. The CDR3 contains 14 residues. Trimming removed 4 bases at V and 7 bases at J, with 12 bases between. CDR1 and CDR2 from the germline V gene are SGHRS and YFSETQ. DNA of the CDR3: TGCGCCAGCAGCGACGGAGCCGTAAATTCACCCCTCCACTTT. The encoded protein is CASSDGAVNSPLHF.

The V and J genes are TRBV5-1 and TRBJ1-4; perhaps TRBD1 as D (6 bases). CDR1 and CDR2 (germline): SGHRS, YFSETQ. V lost 2 bases to trimming and J lost 4 bases, with 12 bases between them. The CDR3 has 15 amino acids. CDR3 protein: CASSLQGRVNEKLFF. The CDR3 DNA is TGCGCCAGCAGCTTACAGGGCCGGGTTAATGAAAAACTGTTTTTT.